The rows below give T cell receptor beta chains drawn from one sample of a study of shared clonotypes between healthy human individuals. The method was immunoSEQ multiplex PCR; TCRdb's version includes in-frame clones alone and lacks a portion of them. The table has about 1.5 million clones, approximately 97% seen once. The material sequenced was naive CD4+ T cells sorted from blood. All receptors come from a man aged 30-40 years in good health. CDR3s include the opening cysteine and the closing phenylalanine or tryptophan. The D gene is left open where the match is weak. Size tells how often a clone was seen (once, few, many) or the class of an expanded clone, and some rows leave it out.

j_call v_call clone_size d_call cdr3_aa cdr3_nt
TRBJ1-3 TRBV6-1 once NA CASSEGRLSGNTIYF TGTGCCAGCAGTGAAGGGCGCCTCTCTGGAAACACCATATATTTT
TRBJ1-3 TRBV10-2 NA NA CASSDGVFNSGNTIYF TGCGCCAGCAGTGATGGAGTATTTAACTCTGGAAACACCATATATTTT
TRBJ1-5 TRBV9 NA NA CASSGPGRQTQHF TGTGCCAGCAGCGGTCCGGGACGACAGACACAGCATTTT
TRBJ2-1 TRBV5-1 NA TRBD2 CASSPHGGSRNEQFF TGCGCCAGCAGCCCCCATGGCGGGAGCCGGAATGAGCAGTTCTTC
TRBJ2-7 TRBV4-1 NA NA CASSHRQGAGYEQYF TGCGCCAGCAGCCATCGTCAAGGGGCAGGCTACGAGCAGTACTTC
TRBJ2-7 TRBV27 NA TRBD1 CASSSRPREGQFLYEQYF TGTGCCAGCAGTTCCCGTCCTCGAGAGGGACAGTTCCTCTACGAGCAGTACTTC
TRBJ2-7 TRBV28 NA TRBD1 CASSLAPGTAREQYF TGTGCCAGCAGTTTGGCCCCCGGGACAGCACGGGAGCAGTACTTC
TRBJ2-2 TRBV27 NA NA CASSLSGTRLGNTGELFF TGTGCCAGCAGTTTATCTGGCACCCGGCTCGGGAACACCGGGGAGCTGTTTTTT
TRBJ2-7 TRBV5-4 NA NA CASSLWGGRSEQYF TGTGCCAGCAGCTTATGGGGCGGACGTTCCGAGCAGTACTTC
TRBJ2-1 TRBV7-9 NA NA CASREKVKNKSDNEQFF TGTGCCAGCAGAGAAAAAGTCAAAAACAAAAGCGACAATGAGCAGTTCTTC
TRBJ1-4 TRBV5-4 NA NA CASSTGSATNEKLFF TGTGCCAGCAGCACGGGGTCTGCAACTAATGAAAAACTGTTTTTT
TRBJ2-7 TRBV6-1 NA NA CASSGLPTREQYF TGTGCCAGCAGTGGGCTACCAACGCGAGAGCAGTACTTC
TRBJ2-7 TRBV4-1 NA TRBD2 CASSQQPQSGRVSEQYF TGCGCCAGCAGCCAACAACCCCAGAGCGGGAGAGTGTCCGAGCAGTACTTC
TRBJ2-1 TRBV28 NA TRBD2 CASSFGGRASYNEQFF TGTGCCAGCAGTTTCGGCGGGAGGGCCTCCTACAATGAGCAGTTCTTC
TRBJ2-7 TRBV19 NA NA CASSRLGGSYEQYF TGTGCCAGTAGTAGACTAGGGGGCTCCTACGAGCAGTACTTC
TRBJ2-7 TRBV5-5 once NA CASSLGTSGYSYEQYF TGTGCCAGCAGCTTGGGAACCAGCGGGTACTCCTACGAGCAGTACTTC
TRBJ1-5 TRBV28 NA NA CASSLSGVSQPQHF TGTGCCAGCAGTTTGTCAGGGGTGAGTCAGCCCCAGCATTTT
TRBJ2-5 TRBV9 NA TRBD2 CASSPSGRARETQYF TGTGCCAGCAGCCCCAGCGGGAGGGCCCGAGAGACCCAGTACTTC
TRBJ2-7 TRBV6-6 NA NA CASRIRVGAYEQYF TGTGCCAGCCGCATAAGGGTAGGGGCCTACGAGCAGTACTTC
TRBJ2-7 TRBV18 NA NA CASSPVTGPQLIEQYF TGTGCCAGCTCACCAGTAACCGGGCCCCAACTGATCGAGCAGTACTTC
TRBJ1-5 TRBV6-5 NA NA CSAGIYSNQPQHF TGTTCCGCAGGAATCTATAGCAATCAGCCCCAGCATTTT
TRBJ2-2 TRBV7-8 once NA CASSSSGAPGELFF TGTGCCAGCAGCTCTTCCGGGGCCCCCGGGGAGCTGTTTTTT
TRBJ2-1 TRBV27 NA TRBD2 CASSLSYVGLAGAVNNEQFF TGTGCCAGCAGTTTATCGTACGTTGGACTAGCGGGAGCTGTAAACAATGAGCAGTTCTTC
TRBJ2-7 TRBV6-5 NA NA CASSYLVNSYEQYF TGTGCCAGCAGTTACTTGGTTAACAGCTACGAGCAGTACTTC
TRBJ2-3 TRBV10-1 NA NA CASSTGATQYF TGCGCCAGCAGCACCGGGGCTACGCAGTATTTT
TRBJ2-1 TRBV18 NA NA CASSPSLYSYNEQFF TGTGCCAGCTCACCAAGTTTATACTCCTACAATGAGCAGTTCTTC
TRBJ2-2 TRBV29-1 NA TRBD1 CSVERTGVTGELFF TGCAGCGTTGAAAGGACAGGGGTTACCGGGGAGCTGTTTTTT
TRBJ2-5 TRBV28 once NA CASSLVGMGVETQYF TGTGCCAGCAGTTTAGTAGGAATGGGTGTAGAGACCCAGTACTTC
TRBJ1-4 TRBV20-1 once NA CSAIDEKLFF TGCAGTGCTATAGACGAAAAACTGTTTTTT